This T cell receptor (beta chain) was found in a study of beta chain features in type 1 diabetes. Points on this clone: Its antigen is unknown.

Per the germline V gene, CDR1 is SGHRS and CDR2 is YFSETQ. V was clipped by 4 bases and J by 0 bases, with 11 bases between them. CDR3 length: 15 amino acids. The isolated RNA, all of it, was reverse transcribed, so expressed TCRB transcripts were what got sequenced. Sequenced by immunoSEQ multiplex PCR; TCRdb stores in-frame clones only, minus some. The table includes 350,000 to 450,000 clones, approximately 12% detected once. Study-wide results and caveats: Among all four CD4+ subsets, Type 1 diabetes patients had TCRB CDR3s that were moderately but significantly shorter.

Averaging roughly 110 mL, one heparinised blood draw was given by each donor. The material sequenced was naive CD4+ T cells from blood. V is TRBV5-1 and J is TRBJ2-1; D is undetermined. The receptor's source is a woman between 18 and 30 years old with type 1 diabetes. The CDR3 nucleotides are TGCGCCAGCAGCCTAGAGCCGAGCTCCTACAATGAGCAGTTCTTC. Translating gives CASSLEPSSYNEQFF.